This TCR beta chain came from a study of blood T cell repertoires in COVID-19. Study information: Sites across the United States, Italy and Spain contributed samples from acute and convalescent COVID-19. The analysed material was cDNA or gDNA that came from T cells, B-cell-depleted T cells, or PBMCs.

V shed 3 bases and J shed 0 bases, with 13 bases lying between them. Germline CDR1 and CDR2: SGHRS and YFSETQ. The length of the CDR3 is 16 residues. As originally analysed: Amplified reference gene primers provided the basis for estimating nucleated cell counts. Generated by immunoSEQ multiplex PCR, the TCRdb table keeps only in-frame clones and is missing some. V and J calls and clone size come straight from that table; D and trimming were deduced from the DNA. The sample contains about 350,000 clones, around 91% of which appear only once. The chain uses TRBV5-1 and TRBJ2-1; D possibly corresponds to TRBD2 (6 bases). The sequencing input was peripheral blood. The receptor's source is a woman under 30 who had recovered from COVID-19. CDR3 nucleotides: TGCGCCAGCAGCTATCTCACTAGCCCCTCCTACAATGAGCAGTTCTTC. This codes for CASSYLTSPSYNEQFF.